Shown below are 14 T cell receptor beta chains from a single sample sequenced in a study of post-analysis software for immune sequencing data. General observations from the study: Five or six TRBV segments, TRBV5-6, TRBV5-1 and TRBV20-1 among them, were found more frequent in patients than controls.

These receptors are not linked to any known antigen. Presence of unique molecular identifiers characterized the TCR beta cDNA libraries. TCRdb re-called the PCR reads with MiXCR, one entry per CDR3 protein. The sample lists about 380,000 distinct CDR3 sequences, 30% to 45% seen once, with over 10% in the top ten. Sequenced input: blood. These receptor sequences come from a girl aged 10 to 17 with multiple sclerosis.

On this clonotype itself: With a much larger clone just one base away, this may be a read error. J is TRBJ2-7 and V is TRBV6-5; D ambiguous. Germline assignment: CDR1 MNHEY and CDR2 SVGAGI. The CDR3 sequence is 15 residues long. As DNA, the CDR3 is TGTGCCGGCAGTTACGCATCAATCAATACCTACGATCAGTACTTC. Translation gives CAGSYASINTYDQYF.

This clonotype was picked up a small number of times. The chain employs TRBV5-1 and TRBJ1-2, with D uncertain. Trimming pared 4 bases from V and 8 bases from J, leaving 12 bases between. Germline CDR1 is SGHRS and CDR2 is YFSETQ. The CDR3 is 12 amino acids. CDR3 DNA sequence: TGCGCCAGCAGCCTAGGAGAGGAGGGCTACACCTTC. Translating gives CASSLGEEGYTF.

CDR3 region: CASSVGQGPNEQYF. CDR3 coding DNA: TGCGCCAGCAGCGTGGGACAGGGGCCCAACGAGCAGTACTTC. The genes are TRBV5-1 and TRBJ2-7, with 10 bases fitting TRBD1. There are 14 residues in the CDR3. Looked up from germline, CDR1 is SGHRS and CDR2 is YFSETQ. The trim removed 4 bases at V and 5 bases at J, leaving 6 bases unmatched. Full variable domain (remainder filled in from reference TRBV5-1 and TRBJ2-7): KAGVTQTPRYLIKTRGQQVTLSCSPISGHRSVSWYQQTPGQGLQFLFEYFSETQRNKGNFPGRFSGRQFSNSRSEMNVSTLELGDSALYLCASSVGQGPNEQYFGPGTRLTVT.

This clonotype was seen a handful of times. This rearrangement joins TRBV20-1 to TRBJ1-2; 10 nucleotides line up with TRBD1. V trimming: 6 bases; J trimming: 2 bases; junction bases outside the gene matches: 6. The CDR3 extends over 14 amino acids. Germline V lookup: CDR1 DFQATT, CDR2 SNEGSKA (reference sequence). The CDR3 DNA reads as TGCAGTGCGTGGACAGGGGGAAGGAACTATGGCTACACCTTC. It yields the protein CSAWTGGRNYGYTF.

This clonotype was recorded a few times. This chain uses TRBV18 with TRBJ2-7; D assignment may be TRBD1 or TRBD2 (5 bases each). Germline V gene lookup returns CDR1 KGHSH and CDR2 LQKENI. The CDR3 consists of 15 residues. With 3 bases removed from V and 0 bases from J, the gap between germline ends came to 12 bases. Here the CDR3 reads CASSPGTHSSYEQYF. CDR3 DNA: TGTGCCAGCTCACCGGGGACCCATAGCTCCTACGAGCAGTACTTC. Filled out from reference TRBV18 and TRBJ2-7, the complete variable domain reads NAGVMQNPRHLVRRRGQEARLRCSPMKGHSHVYWYRQLPEEGLKFMVYLQKENIIDESGMPKERFSAEFPKEGPSILRIQQVVRGDSAAYFCASSPGTHSSYEQYFGPGTRLTVT.

The rearrangement links TRBV12-3 or TRBV12-4 to TRBJ2-1, with D perhaps matching TRBD2 (6 bases). Trimming removed 4 bases from V and 0 bases from J, with 25 bases in between. This CDR3 is 20 amino acids long. The CDR3 here is CASSSRGAGTPDFSYNEQFF. In nucleotides, the CDR3 is TGTGCCAGCAGTTCCCGGGGTGCCGGGACTCCCGACTTCTCCTACAATGAGCAGTTCTTC.

The rearrangement links TRBV6-2 or TRBV6-3 to TRBJ1-1, with 9 nucleotides matching TRBD1. CDR1 is MNHEY, CDR2 SVGEGT, per germline. With 5 bases clipped from V and 8 bases from J, the junction kept 15 bases outside the gene matches. The CDR3 extends over 16 amino acids. The CDR3 region has the DNA TGTGCCAGCAGTACGGACAGGGGAACTACCCTTGCCGAAGCTTTCTTT. It specifies CASSTDRGTTLAEAFF.

This chain uses TRBV27 with TRBJ2-5; D is unclear. The assigned J gene may be wrong: the sequence end matches TRBJ2-7 better. Germline V gives CDR1 MNHEY, CDR2 SMNVEV (reference sequence). The CDR3 runs 14 residues. DNA for the CDR3: TGTGCCAGCAGCCACAAGGGATTTCGGGACGAGCAGTACTTC. This gives the protein CASSHKGFRDEQYF.

There are a few counts of this clonotype. V gene TRBV5-6 combines with J gene TRBJ2-7, with 10 positions matching TRBD1. Germline V gives CDR1 SGHDT, CDR2 YYEEEE. The J segment lost 2 bases and the V segment lost 8 bases, leaving 7 bases of the junction unmatched. This CDR3 region has 14 residues. The CDR3 is CASRPGTGAYEQYF. The CDR3 bases are TGTGCCAGTAGGCCCGGGACAGGGGCCTACGAGCAGTACTTC.

This clonotype was observed at least ten times. The rearrangement links TRBV20-1 to TRBJ2-6; 7 bases match TRBD1. The germline V gene encodes CDR1 DFQATT and CDR2 SNEGSKA (reference sequence). The junction had 5 bases not matched to a gene; V was cut back by 0 bases and J by 0 bases. The CDR3 sequence is 17 residues long. CDR3 sequence reads: CSARDLQGLSGANVLTF. The CDR3 nucleotides are TGCAGTGCTAGAGATTTACAGGGGCTCTCTGGGGCCAACGTCCTGACTTTC.

J is TRBJ2-4 and V is TRBV28; 7 bases agree with TRBD1. V lost 6 bases and J lost 5; bases outside the gene matches: 4. In germline, CDR1 is MDHEN, CDR2 SYDVKM. The CDR3 consists of 13 residues. The CDR3 loop is CASRTQGQNIQYF. Written as DNA, the CDR3 is TGTGCCAGCAGGACACAGGGGCAAAACATTCAGTACTTC.

This chain uses TRBV29-1 with TRBJ2-1; possibly TRBD1 or TRBD2 for D (6 bases each). This CDR3 spans 12 amino acids. From germline, CDR1 is SQVTM and CDR2 ANQGSEA. The V and J ends lost 1 base and 8 bases respectively, with 9 bases between them. DNA of the CDR3: TGCAGCGTTGAAGGGGGGGCATATGAGCAGTTCTTC. Translating gives CSVEGGAYEQFF.

The chain's CDR3 is CASSRQTEAFF. As DNA, the CDR3 is TGTGCCAGCTCACGGCAGACAGAAGCTTTCTTT. The chain joins TRBV18 to TRBJ1-1; no firm D call. The CDR3 loop spans 11 amino acids. Germline CDR1 reads KGHSH; CDR2 reads LQKENI. Trimming pared 4 bases from V and 8 bases from J, leaving 8 bases between.

Remarks on this clonotype: This clone may be a read error of a much larger clone one base away. The chain is built from TRBV29-1 and TRBJ1-4; TRBD1 might be the D (5 bases). Looked up from germline, CDR1 is SQVTM and CDR2 is ANQGSEA. CDR3 length equals 11 residues. The CDR3 here is CNGNLQGKLFF. CDR3 DNA sequence: TGCAACGGGAACCTTCAGGGCAAACTGTTTTTT. The complete variable domain, with remaining parts taken from reference TRBV29-1 and TRBJ1-4, reads SAVISQKPSRDICQRGTSLTIQCQVDSQVTMMFWYRQQPGQSLTLIATANQGSEATYESGFVIDKFPISRPNLTFSTLTVSNMSPEDSSIYLCNGNLQGKLFFGSGTQLSVL.